The rows below give T cell receptor beta chains drawn from one sample of a study of OX40 agonist ivuxolimab in advanced cancers. Assay used: immunoSEQ multiplex PCR; TCRdb lists only in-frame clones, some missing. This table has about 30,000 clones, approximately 90% appearing once. The specimen was CD4+ or CD8+ T cells sorted from blood, collected in a trial of the OX40 agonist ivuxolimab. All receptors derive from an adult with an advanced solid tumor such as melanoma, head and neck, liver or kidney cancer. The CDR3 runs from the conserved cysteine through the conserved F or W. Fields, in order: V gene, J gene, CDR3 length, clone size, D gene, CDR3 protein, CDR3 DNA. The D gene is left open where the match is weak. Clone size is not always given. Where it is, it says once, few, many or a class for expanded clones.

V: TRBV28; J: TRBJ2-1; length: 14; size: -; D: TRBD2; CDR3: CASRGASGSDEQFF; DNA: TGTGCCAGCCGGGGCGCTAGCGGGAGTGATGAGCAGTTCTTC
V: TRBV28; J: TRBJ2-3; length: 12; size: -; D: -; CDR3: CASSHRADTQYF; DNA: TGTGCCAGCAGCCACCGGGCAGATACGCAGTATTTT
V: TRBV5-3; J: TRBJ2-3; length: 20; size: -; D: -; CDR3: CARRGQASRTGENDSDTQYF; DNA: TGTGCCAGAAGGGGTCAGGCGTCGAGGACGGGAGAGAATGATTCGGATACGCAGTATTTT
V: TRBV11-3; J: TRBJ2-7; length: 14; size: -; D: -; CDR3: CASSLTQGHDEQYF; DNA: TGTGCCAGCAGCTTAACGCAGGGGCACGACGAGCAGTACTTC
V: TRBV7-9; J: TRBJ2-1; length: 19; size: -; D: TRBD1; CDR3: CASSLVRGGTGSSYNEQFF; DNA: TGTGCCAGCAGCTTAGTCCGTGGTGGGACAGGGAGCTCCTACAATGAGCAGTTCTTC
V: TRBV28; J: TRBJ2-7; length: 14; size: -; D: TRBD2; CDR3: CASNPSGRAYEQYF; DNA: TGTGCCAGCAATCCTAGCGGGAGGGCCTACGAGCAGTACTTC
V: TRBV9; J: TRBJ2-5; length: 18; size: once; D: TRBD2; CDR3: CASSSTPGLAGVGETQYF; DNA: TGTGCCAGCAGCTCCACCCCGGGACTAGCGGGGGTGGGGGAGACCCAGTACTTC
V: TRBV6-5; J: TRBJ1-6; length: 14; size: -; D: -; CDR3: CASSYGQGISPLHF; DNA: TGTGCCAGCAGTTACGGGCAGGGTATTTCACCCCTCCACTTT
V: TRBV14; J: TRBJ2-5; length: 14; size: -; D: -; CDR3: CASSPRSRRETQYF; DNA: TGTGCCAGCAGCCCACGGTCTAGGCGGGAGACCCAGTACTTC
V: TRBV9; J: TRBJ2-1; length: 13; size: -; D: TRBD2; CDR3: CASQPQRGNEQFF; DNA: TGTGCCAGCCAGCCACAGCGGGGAAATGAGCAGTTCTTC